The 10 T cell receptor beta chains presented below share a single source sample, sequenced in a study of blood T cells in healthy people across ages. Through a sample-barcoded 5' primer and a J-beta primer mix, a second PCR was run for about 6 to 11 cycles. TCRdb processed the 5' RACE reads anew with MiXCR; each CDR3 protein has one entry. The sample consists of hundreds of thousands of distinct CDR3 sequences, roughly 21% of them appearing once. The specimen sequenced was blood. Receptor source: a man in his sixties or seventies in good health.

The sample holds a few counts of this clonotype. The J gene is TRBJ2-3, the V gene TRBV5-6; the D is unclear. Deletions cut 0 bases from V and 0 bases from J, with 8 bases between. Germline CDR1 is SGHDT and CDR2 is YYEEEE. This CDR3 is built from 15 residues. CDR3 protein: CASSLDSSSTDTQYF. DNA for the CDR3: TGTGCCAGCAGCTTGGACTCTAGTAGCACAGATACGCAGTATTTT.

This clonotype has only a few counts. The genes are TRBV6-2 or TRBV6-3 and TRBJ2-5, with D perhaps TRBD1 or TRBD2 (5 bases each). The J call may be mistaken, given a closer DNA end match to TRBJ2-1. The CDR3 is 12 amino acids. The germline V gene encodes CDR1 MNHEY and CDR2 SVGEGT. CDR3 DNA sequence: TGTGCTTGCAGGGAGTCCCACAATGAGCAGTTCTTC. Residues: CACRESHNEQFF.

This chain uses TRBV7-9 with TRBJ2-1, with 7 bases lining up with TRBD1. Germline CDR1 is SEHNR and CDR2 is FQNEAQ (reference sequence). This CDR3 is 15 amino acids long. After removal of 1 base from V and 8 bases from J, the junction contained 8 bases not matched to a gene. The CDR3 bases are TGTGCCAGCAGCTTAGGAACAATAGACAGGGATGAGCAGTTCTTC. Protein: CASSLGTIDRDEQFF.

CDR3 region: CASSVVVSGPYNEQFF. DNA of the CDR3: TGTGCCAGCAGCGTAGTTGTCAGCGGTCCTTACAATGAGCAGTTCTTC. V usage is TRBV9 and J usage is TRBJ2-1, with D maybe TRBD2 (5 bases). V was shortened by 0 bases and J by 4 bases, with 14 bases between the two germline ends. Germline CDR1 is SGDLS and CDR2 is YYNGEE. The CDR3 is 16 amino acids.

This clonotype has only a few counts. CDR3 bases: TGCGCCAGCAGCTTGGGGCAGGTTTCTGGGGCCAACGTCCTGACTTTC. Protein product: CASSLGQVSGANVLTF. The rearrangement joins TRBV5-1 to TRBJ2-6, with D hard to call. Germline loops: CDR1 SGHRS, CDR2 YFSETQ. CDR3 size: 16 residues. V dropped 0 bases and J dropped 1 base, with 8 bases sitting between them.

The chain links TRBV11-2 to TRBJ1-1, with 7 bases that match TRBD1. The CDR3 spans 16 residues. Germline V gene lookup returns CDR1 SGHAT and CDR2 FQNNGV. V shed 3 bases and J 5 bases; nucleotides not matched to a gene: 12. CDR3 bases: TGTGCCAGCAGCTTTAAGAGGGGGCGCGGACGGACTGAAGCTTTCTTT. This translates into CASSFKRGRGRTEAFF.

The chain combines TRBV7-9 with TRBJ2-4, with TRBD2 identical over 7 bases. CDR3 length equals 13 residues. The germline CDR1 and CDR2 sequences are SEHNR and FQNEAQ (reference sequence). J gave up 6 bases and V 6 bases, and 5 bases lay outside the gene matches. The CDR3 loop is CASSTSVGNIQYF. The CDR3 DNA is TGTGCCAGCAGTACTAGCGTTGGAAACATTCAGTACTTC.

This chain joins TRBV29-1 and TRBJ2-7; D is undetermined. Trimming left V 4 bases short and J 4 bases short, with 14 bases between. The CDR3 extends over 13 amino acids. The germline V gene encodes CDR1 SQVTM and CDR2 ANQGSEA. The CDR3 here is CSVGVGVRYEQYF. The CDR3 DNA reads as TGCAGCGTTGGCGTTGGGGTGAGATACGAGCAGTACTTC.

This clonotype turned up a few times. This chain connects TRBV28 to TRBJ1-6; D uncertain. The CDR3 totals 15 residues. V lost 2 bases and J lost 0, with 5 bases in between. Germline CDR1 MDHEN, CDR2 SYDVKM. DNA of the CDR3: TGTGCCAGCAGTTTAGCGAGCTCCTATAATTCACCCCTCCACTTT. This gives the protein CASSLASSYNSPLHF.

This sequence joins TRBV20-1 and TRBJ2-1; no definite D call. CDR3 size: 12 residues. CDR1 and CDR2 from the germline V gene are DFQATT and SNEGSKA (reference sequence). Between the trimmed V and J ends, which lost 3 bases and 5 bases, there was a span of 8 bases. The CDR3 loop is CSASRGHNEQFF. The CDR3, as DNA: TGCAGTGCTAGTCGAGGACACAATGAGCAGTTCTTC.